This T cell receptor (beta chain) was obtained from a study of T cell changes during pregnancy in multiple sclerosis (dated by TCRdb to the late 2010s). Study-level background: In women with multiple sclerosis, the researchers looked at how the T cell repertoire shifted as pregnancy progressed.

The CDR3 runs 15 residues from the cysteine to the phenylalanine. Only the CDR3 region is kept as DNA, spanning 45 bases read in frame from base 1. CDR1 SNHLY and CDR2 FYNNEI were looked up in the germline V gene. V is shortened by 6 bases, J by 5 bases, and the region joining them spans 16 bases. Of note for this clone: The target of this receptor is not known. One base away there is no much larger clone; base qualities are not given.

Library generation was performed with the immunoSEQ multiplex PCR assay. TCRdb took over this immuneACCESS table, retaining in-frame rearrangements with V and J assigned. Such tables are incomplete; in checked studies, under half of the missing clones stem from an unresolved V gene, and the remainder is unexplained. Present in this sample are about 50,000 clones, around 90% of which were seen just once. The top ten clones comprise 0.35% to 0.4% of the sample. Specimen: CD4+ T cells from peripheral blood mononuclear cells, collected after pregnancy. The sequence is built from TRBV2 and TRBJ1-4, and TRBD1 may be the D gene, going by 5 matching bases. This clonotype was sampled from a female donor with multiple sclerosis, enrolled in a pregnancy study. The CDR3 region: CASSKSGTRNEKLFF. In nucleotide form, the sequence is TGTGCCAGCAGCAAATCCGGGACTCGGAATGAAAAACTGTTTTTT.